These T cell receptor beta chains were read from a single sample in a study of T cells after posttransplantation cyclophosphamide. TCRdb's table, derived via immunoSEQ multiplex PCR, lists solely in-frame clones and lacks some. The sample comprises about 6,900 clones, 95% to 98% of which are singletons, and 0.5% to 0.65% rests with the top ten. Source material: naive CD8+ T cells sorted from PBMCs. Source of these receptors: a woman in her thirties in good health and a related stem cell transplant donor. The CDR3 runs from the conserved cysteine through the conserved F or W. The order of the fields is V gene, clone size, D gene, J gene, CDR3 length, CDR3 DNA, CDR3 protein. The D gene is left open where the match is weak. The size field is filled for only some rows; it gives once, few, many or a size class.

>TRBV30|-|-|TRBJ1-1|13
TGTGCCTGGACGTGGGAGGCGAACACTGAAGCTTTCTTT
CAWTWEANTEAFF
>TRBV29-1|-|-|TRBJ2-7|14
TGCAGCGTTGATTTTGCGGGACCCGGAGGCGAGCAGTACTTC
CSVDFAGPGGEQYF
>TRBV28|-|-|TRBJ2-6|17
TGTGCCAGCAGTCCAGGAATAGGAACCTCTGGGGCCAACGTCCTGACTTTC
CASSPGIGTSGANVLTF
>TRBV7-8|-|TRBD2|TRBJ2-3|16
TGTGCCAGCAGCTTAGCACGCGGGGGGCCCACAGATACGCAGTATTTT
CASSLARGGPTDTQYF
>TRBV5-1|-|TRBD1|TRBJ1-1|14
TGCGCCAGCAGCTTTGGACAGGGGGATACTGAAGCTTTCTTT
CASSFGQGDTEAFF
>TRBV11-2|-|TRBD2|TRBJ2-5|16
TGTGCCAGCAGCTTAGGGGAGGGGTGGATGTCAGAGACCCAGTACTTC
CASSLGEGWMSETQYF
>TRBV25-1|-|-|TRBJ2-1|14
TGTGCCAGCAGTGAATATACAGGGTACAATGAGCAGTTCTTC
CASSEYTGYNEQFF
>TRBV13|-|TRBD2|TRBJ2-1|13
TGTGCCAGCCGACTAGCATTGGGGGGGGAGCAGTTCTTC
CASRLALGGEQFF
>TRBV5-4|-|TRBD2|TRBJ2-7|14
TGTGCCAGCAGCTTGGAGCGGGGATCCTACGAGCAGTACTTC
CASSLERGSYEQYF
>TRBV7-9|-|-|TRBJ1-4|14
TGTGCCAGCAGCTCCCCGGGAGCTAATGAAAAACTGTTTTTT
CASSSPGANEKLFF
>TRBV6-5|-|-|TRBJ1-1|14
TGTGCCAGCAGTTACTCTCGAGGGGGTCCAGAAGCTTTCTTT
CASSYSRGGPEAFF
>TRBV6-5|few|-|TRBJ1-6|15
TGTGCCAGCAGTTACTCGGACAGCCATAATTCACCCCTCCACTTT
CASSYSDSHNSPLHF
>TRBV5-8|-|TRBD2|TRBJ2-3|16
TGTGCCAGCAGATTACGCGGGGGGGGAGACACAGATACGCAGTATTTT
CASRLRGGGDTDTQYF
>TRBV19|once|-|TRBJ2-1|15
TGTGCCAGTAGTATAGATAGAGGACTAAACAATGAGCAGTTCTTC
CASSIDRGLNNEQFF
>TRBV7-9|-|-|TRBJ2-2|15
TGTGCCAGCAGCCCCTTCCCCCGGGACACCGGGGAGCTGTTTTTT
CASSPFPRDTGELFF
>TRBV6-1|-|-|TRBJ1-1|14
TGTGCCAGCAGTGTGGTAGGGTCGGGGGATGAAGCTTTCTTT
CASSVVGSGDEAFF
>TRBV6-5|-|TRBD2|TRBJ2-7|13
TGTGCCAGCAGTTACCTAGCGGAGGGCGAGCAGTACTTC
CASSYLAEGEQYF
>TRBV27|-|TRBD1|TRBJ2-7|15
TGTGCCAGCAGTTGGACAGGGGGTCCCTCCTACGAGCAGTACTTC
CASSWTGGPSYEQYF
>TRBV5-1|-|-|TRBJ2-5|15
TGCGCCAGCAGCGGGGGAGGGGGGGCCACAGAGACCCAGTACTTC
CASSGGGGATETQYF
>TRBV7-6|-|-|TRBJ2-7|16
TGTGCCAGCAGCCAAGAGGCCGCGAGCGGCACCTACGAGCAGTACTTC
CASSQEAASGTYEQYF
>TRBV6-5|-|TRBD1|TRBJ2-2|15
TGTGCCAGCAGCCTCCCAGGGACAGGAGCCGGGGAGCTGTTTTTT
CASSLPGTGAGELFF
>TRBV4-3|-|-|TRBJ1-2|13
TGCGCCAGCAGCCAGGCCATCAGCTATGGCTACACCTTC
CASSQAISYGYTF
>TRBV6-6|-|TRBD2|TRBJ2-5|14
TGTGCCAGCAGTCTAGCGGGGATGGGTGAGACCCAGTACTTC
CASSLAGMGETQYF